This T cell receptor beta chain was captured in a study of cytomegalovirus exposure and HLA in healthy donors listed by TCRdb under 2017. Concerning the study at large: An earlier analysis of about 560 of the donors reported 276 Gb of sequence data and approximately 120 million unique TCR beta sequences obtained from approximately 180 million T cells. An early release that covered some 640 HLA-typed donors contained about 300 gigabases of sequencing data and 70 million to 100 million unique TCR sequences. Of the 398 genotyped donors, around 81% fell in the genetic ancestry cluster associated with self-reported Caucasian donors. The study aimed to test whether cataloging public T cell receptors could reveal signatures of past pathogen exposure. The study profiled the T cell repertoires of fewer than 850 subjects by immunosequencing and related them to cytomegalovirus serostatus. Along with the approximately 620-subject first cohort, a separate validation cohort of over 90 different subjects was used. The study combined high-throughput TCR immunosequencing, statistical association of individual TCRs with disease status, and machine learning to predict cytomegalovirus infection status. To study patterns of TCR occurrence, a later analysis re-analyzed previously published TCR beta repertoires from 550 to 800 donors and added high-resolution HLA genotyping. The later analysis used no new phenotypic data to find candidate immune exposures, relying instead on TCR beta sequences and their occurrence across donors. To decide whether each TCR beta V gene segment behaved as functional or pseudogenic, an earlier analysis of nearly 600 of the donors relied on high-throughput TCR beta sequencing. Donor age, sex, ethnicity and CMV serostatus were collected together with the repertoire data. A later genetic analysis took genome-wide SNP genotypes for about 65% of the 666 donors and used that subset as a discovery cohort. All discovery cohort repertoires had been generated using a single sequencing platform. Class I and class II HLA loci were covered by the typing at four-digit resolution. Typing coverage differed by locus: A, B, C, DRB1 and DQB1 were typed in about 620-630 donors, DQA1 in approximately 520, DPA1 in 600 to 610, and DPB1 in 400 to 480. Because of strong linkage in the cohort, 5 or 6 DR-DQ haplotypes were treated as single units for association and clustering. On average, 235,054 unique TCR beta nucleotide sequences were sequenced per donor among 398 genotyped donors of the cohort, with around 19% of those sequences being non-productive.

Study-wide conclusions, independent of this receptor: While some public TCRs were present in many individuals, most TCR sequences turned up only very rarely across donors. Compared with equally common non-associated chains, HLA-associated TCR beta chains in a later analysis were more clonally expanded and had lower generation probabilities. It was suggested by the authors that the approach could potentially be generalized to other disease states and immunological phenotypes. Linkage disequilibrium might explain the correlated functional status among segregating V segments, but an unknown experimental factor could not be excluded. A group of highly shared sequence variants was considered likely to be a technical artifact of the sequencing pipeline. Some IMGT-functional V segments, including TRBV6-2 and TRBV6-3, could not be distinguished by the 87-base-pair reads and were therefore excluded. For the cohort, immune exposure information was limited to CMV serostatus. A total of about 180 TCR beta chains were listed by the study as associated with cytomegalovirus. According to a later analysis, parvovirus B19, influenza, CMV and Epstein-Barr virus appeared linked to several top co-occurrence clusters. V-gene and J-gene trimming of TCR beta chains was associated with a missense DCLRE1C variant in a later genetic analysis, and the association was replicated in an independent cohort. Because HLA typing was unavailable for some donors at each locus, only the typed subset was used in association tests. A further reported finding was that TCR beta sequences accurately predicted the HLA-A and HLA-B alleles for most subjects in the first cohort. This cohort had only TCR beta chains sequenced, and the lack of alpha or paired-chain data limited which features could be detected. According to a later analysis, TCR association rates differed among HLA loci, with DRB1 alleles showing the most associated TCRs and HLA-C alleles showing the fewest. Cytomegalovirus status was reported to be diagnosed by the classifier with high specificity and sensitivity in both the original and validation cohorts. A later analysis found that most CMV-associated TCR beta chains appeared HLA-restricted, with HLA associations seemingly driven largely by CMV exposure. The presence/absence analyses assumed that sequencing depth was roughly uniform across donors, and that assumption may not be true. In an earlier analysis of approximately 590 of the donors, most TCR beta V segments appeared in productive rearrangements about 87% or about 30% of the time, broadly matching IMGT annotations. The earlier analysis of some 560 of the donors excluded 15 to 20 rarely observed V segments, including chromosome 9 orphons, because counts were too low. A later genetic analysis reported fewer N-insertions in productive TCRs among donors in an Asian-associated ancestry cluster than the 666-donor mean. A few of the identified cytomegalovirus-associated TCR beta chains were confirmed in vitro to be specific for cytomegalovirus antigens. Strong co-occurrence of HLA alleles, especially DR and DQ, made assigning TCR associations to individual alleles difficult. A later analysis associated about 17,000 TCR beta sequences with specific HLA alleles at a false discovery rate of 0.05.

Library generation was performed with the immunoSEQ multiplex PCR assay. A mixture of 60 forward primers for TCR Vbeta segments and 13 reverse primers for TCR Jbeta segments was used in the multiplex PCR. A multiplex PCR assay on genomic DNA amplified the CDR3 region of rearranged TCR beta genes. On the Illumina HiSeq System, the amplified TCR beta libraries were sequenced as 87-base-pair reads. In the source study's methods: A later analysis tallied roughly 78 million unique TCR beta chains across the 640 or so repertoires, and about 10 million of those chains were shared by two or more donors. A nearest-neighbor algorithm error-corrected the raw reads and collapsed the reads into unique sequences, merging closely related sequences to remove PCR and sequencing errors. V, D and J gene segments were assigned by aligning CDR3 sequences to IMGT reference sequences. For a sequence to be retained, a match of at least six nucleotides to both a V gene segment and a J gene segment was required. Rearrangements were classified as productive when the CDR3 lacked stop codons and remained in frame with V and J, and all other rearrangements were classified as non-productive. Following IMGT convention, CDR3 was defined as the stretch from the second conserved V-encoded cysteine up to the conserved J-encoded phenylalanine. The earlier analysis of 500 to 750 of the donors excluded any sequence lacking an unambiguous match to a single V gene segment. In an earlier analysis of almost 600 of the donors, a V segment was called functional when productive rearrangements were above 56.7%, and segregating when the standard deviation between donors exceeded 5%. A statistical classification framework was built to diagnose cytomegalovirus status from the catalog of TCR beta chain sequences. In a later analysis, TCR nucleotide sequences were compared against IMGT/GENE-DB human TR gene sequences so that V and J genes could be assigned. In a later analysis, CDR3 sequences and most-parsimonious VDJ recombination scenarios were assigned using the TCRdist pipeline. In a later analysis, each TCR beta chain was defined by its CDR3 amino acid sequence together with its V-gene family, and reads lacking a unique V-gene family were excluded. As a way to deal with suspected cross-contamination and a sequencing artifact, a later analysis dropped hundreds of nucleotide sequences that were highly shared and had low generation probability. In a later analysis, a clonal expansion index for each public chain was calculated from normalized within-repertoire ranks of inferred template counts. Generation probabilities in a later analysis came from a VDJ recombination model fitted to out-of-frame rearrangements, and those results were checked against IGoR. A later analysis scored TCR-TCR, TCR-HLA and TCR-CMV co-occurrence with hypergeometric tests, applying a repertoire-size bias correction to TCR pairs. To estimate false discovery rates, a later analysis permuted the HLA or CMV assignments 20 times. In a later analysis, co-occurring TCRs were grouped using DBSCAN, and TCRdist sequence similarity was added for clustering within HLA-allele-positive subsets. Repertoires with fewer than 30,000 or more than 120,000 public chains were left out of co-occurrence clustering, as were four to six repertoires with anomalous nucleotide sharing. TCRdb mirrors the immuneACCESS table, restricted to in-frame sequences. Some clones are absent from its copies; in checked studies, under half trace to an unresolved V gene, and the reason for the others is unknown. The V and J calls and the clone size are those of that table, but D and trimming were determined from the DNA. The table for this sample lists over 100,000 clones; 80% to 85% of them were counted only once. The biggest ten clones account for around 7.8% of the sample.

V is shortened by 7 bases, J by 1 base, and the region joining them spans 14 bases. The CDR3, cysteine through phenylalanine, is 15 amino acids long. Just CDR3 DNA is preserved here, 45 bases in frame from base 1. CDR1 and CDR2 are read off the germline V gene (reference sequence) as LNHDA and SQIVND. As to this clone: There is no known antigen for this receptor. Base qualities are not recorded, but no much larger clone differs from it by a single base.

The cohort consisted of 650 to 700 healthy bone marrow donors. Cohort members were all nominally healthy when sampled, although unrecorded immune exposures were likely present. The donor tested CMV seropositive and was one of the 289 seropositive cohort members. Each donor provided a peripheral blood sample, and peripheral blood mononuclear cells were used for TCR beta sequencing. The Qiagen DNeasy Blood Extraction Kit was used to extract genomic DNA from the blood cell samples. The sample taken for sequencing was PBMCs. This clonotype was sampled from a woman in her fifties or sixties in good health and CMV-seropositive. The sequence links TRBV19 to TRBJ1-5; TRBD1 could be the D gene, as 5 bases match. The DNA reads TGTGCCAGTACCGATCAGGGTAGGAGCAATCAGCCCCAGCATTTT. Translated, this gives CASTDQGRSNQPQHF.